This T cell receptor (beta chain) was sequenced during a study of cytomegalovirus exposure and HLA in healthy donors. The wider study: HLA-typed donors were the source of some 80 million unique TCRs, which an early data release held.

This PCR relied on a set of 60 Vbeta primers and 13 Jbeta primers. Measured with immunoSEQ multiplex PCR; TCRdb has only the in-frame clones, and not every one. The sample holds 100,000 to 120,000 clones, 82% seen once. Details on this clone: Its cognate antigen is unknown.

General study findings and limits: TCR beta chains associated with HLA were, in a later analysis, more clonally expanded than equally common others. TCR beta V- and J-gene trimming was later associated with a missense DCLRE1C variant.

The CDR3 spans 12 residues. Germline loops: CDR1 MDHEN, CDR2 SYDVKM. The germline V and J ends were trimmed by 1 base and 7 bases, with 5 bases remaining between them. This clonotype originated in a woman aged 18-29 years in good health and CMV-seronegative. The sequenced sample was PBMCs. The V call is TRBV28, the J call TRBJ1-5; D not certain. The CDR3 region is CASSLLEQPQHF. The DNA for the CDR3 is TGTGCCAGCAGTTTATTGGAGCAGCCCCAGCATTTT.